The TCR beta chain under discussion was sequenced for a study of glioma-infiltrating T cells after dendritic cell vaccination. General study findings and limits: Longer survival after dendritic cell vaccination followed higher pretreatment TIL content.

Amplification used 60 V beta primers and 13 J beta primers. Assay used: immunoSEQ multiplex PCR; TCRdb lists only in-frame clones, some missing. The profile shows roughly 70,000 clones, roughly 87% of them singletons. About this clone: Its cognate antigen is unknown. This same CDR3 is encoded by further DNA sequences in the sample.

V dropped 5 bases and J dropped 0 bases, with 10 bases sitting between them. Looked up from germline, CDR1 is MNHEY and CDR2 is SVGAGI. The CDR3 contains 14 residues. This chain joins TRBV6-5 and TRBJ1-1; tentative D call: TRBD1 (5 bases). The TCR sequence derives from a human donor with glioblastoma. The sample here was blood, taken before dendritic cell vaccination. DNA for the CDR3: TGTGCCAGCAGTCGGGCGGGGGTGAACACTGAAGCTTTCTTT. As protein: CASSRAGVNTEAFF.